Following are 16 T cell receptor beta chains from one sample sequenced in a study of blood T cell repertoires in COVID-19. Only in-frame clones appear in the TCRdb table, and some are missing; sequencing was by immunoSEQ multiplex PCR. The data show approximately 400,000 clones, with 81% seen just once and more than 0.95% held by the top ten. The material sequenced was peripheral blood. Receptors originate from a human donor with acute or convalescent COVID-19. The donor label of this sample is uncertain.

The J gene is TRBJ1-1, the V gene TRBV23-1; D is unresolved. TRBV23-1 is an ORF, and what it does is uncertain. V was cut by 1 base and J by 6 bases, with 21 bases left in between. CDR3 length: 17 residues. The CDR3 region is CASSQFRGSRRRSEAFF. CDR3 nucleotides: TGCGCCAGCAGTCAATTTCGAGGCTCCCGTCGGAGGTCTGAAGCTTTCTTT.

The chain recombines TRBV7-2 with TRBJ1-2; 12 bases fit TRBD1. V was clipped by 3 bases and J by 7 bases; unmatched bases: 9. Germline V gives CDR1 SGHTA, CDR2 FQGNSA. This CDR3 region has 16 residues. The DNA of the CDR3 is TGTGCCAGCAGCTTTAGCCCCGGGACAGGGGGCGTTGGCTACACCTTC. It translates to CASSFSPGTGGVGYTF. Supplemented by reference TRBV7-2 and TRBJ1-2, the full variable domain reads GAGVSQSPSNKVTEKGKDVELRCDPISGHTALYWYRQSLGQGLEFLIYFQGNSAPDKSGLPSDRFSAERTGGSVSTLTIQRTQQEDSAVYLCASSFSPGTGGVGYTFGSGTRLTVV.

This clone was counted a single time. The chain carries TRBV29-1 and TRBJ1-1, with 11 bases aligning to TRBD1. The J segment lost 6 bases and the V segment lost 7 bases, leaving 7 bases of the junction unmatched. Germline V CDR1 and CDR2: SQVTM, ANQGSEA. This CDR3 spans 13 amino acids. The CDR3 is CSAWDRGVAEAFF. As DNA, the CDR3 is TGCAGCGCCTGGGACAGGGGGGTGGCTGAAGCTTTCTTT. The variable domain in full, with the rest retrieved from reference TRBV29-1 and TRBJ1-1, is SAVISQKPSRDICQRGTSLTIQCQVDSQVTMMFWYRQQPGQSLTLIATANQGSEATYESGFVIDKFPISRPNLTFSTLTVSNMSPEDSSIYLCSAWDRGVAEAFFGQGTRLTVV.

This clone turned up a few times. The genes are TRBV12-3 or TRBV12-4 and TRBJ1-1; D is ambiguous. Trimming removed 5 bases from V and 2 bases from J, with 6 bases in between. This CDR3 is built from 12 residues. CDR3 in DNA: TGTGCCAGCAGTCTCAGTAACACTGAAGCTTTCTTT. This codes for CASSLSNTEAFF.

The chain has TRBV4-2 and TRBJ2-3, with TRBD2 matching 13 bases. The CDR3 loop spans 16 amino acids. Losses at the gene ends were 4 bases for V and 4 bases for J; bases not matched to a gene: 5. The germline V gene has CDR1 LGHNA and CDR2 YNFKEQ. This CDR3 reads CASSRTGTSGADTQYF. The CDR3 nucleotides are TGTGCCAGCAGCCGGACAGGGACTAGCGGGGCAGATACGCAGTATTTT.

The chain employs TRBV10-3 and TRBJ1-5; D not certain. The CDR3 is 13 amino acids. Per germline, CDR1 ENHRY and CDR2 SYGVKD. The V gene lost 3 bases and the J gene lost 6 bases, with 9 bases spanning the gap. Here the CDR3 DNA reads TGTGCCATCAGTGATGAGGGTAGTCAGCCCCAGCATTTT. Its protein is CAISDEGSQPQHF.

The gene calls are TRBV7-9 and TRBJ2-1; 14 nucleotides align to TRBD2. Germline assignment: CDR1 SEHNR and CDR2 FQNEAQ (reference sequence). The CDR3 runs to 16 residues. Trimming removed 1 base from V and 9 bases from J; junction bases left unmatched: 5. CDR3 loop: CASSLGLAGGPGEQFF. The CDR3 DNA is TGTGCCAGCAGCTTAGGACTAGCGGGAGGGCCGGGTGAGCAGTTCTTC.

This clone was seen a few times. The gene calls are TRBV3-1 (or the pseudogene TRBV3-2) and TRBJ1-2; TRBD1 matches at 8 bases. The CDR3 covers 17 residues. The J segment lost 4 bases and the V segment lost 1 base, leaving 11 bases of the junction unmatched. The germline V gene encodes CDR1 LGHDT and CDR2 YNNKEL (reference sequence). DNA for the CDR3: TGTGCCAGCAGCCAAGGGACCGGGACAGGCGGGATCTATGGCTACACCTTC. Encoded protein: CASSQGTGTGGIYGYTF.

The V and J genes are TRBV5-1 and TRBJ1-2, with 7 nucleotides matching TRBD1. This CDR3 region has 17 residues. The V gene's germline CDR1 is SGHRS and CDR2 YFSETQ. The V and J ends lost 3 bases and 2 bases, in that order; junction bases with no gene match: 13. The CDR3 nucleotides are TGCGCCAGCAGCTCAACCGGGACAGCAGGAGGGAACTATGGCTACACCTTC. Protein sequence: CASSSTGTAGGNYGYTF. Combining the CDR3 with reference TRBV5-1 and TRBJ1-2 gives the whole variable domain KAGVTQTPRYLIKTRGQQVTLSCSPISGHRSVSWYQQTPGQGLQFLFEYFSETQRNKGNFPGRFSGRQFSNSRSEMNVSTLELGDSALYLCASSSTGTAGGNYGYTFGSGTRLTVV.

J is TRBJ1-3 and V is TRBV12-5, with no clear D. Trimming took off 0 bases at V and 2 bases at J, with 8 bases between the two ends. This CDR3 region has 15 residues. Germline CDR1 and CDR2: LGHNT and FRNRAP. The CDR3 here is CASGLVPSPGNTIYF. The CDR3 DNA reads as TGTGCTAGTGGTTTGGTACCGAGCCCTGGAAACACCATATATTTT.

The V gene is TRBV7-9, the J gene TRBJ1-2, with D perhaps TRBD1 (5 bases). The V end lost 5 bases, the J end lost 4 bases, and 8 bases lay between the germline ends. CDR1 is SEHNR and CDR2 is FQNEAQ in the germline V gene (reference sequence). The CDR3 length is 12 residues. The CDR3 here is CASSRQSYGYTF. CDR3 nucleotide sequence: TGTGCCAGCAGCCGACAGTCCTATGGCTACACCTTC.

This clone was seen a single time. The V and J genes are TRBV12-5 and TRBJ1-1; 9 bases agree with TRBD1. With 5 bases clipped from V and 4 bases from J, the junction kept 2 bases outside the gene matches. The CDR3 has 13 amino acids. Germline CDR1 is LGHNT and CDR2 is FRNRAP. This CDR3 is CASGVQGATEAFF. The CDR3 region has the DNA TGTGCTAGTGGTGTACAGGGGGCCACTGAAGCTTTCTTT.

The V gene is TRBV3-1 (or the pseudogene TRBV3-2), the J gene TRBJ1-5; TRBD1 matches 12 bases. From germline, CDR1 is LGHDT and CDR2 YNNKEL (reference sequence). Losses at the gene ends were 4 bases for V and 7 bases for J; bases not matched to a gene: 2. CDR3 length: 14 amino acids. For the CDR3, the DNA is TGTGCCAGCAGCCCCGGGACAGGGGGCCAGCCCCAGCATTTT. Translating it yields CASSPGTGGQPQHF.

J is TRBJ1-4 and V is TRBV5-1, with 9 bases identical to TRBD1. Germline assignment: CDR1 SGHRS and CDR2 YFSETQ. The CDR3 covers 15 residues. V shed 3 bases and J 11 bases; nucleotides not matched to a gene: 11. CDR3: CASSSLQGAREKLFF. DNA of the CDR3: TGCGCCAGCAGCTCCCTACAGGGGGCAAGGGAGAAACTGTTTTTT.

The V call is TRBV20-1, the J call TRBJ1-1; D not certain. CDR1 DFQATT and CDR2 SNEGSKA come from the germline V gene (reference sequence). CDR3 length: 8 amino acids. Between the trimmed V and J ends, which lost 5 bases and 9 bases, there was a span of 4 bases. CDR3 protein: CSAFKAFF. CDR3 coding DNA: TGCAGTGCTTTTAAAGCTTTCTTT.

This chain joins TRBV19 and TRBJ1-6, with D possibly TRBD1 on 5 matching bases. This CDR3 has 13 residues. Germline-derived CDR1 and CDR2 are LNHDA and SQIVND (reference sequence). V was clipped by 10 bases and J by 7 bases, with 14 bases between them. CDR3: CATRGRENSPLHF. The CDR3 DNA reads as TGTGCCACCAGAGGCAGGGAAAATTCACCCCTCCACTTT.